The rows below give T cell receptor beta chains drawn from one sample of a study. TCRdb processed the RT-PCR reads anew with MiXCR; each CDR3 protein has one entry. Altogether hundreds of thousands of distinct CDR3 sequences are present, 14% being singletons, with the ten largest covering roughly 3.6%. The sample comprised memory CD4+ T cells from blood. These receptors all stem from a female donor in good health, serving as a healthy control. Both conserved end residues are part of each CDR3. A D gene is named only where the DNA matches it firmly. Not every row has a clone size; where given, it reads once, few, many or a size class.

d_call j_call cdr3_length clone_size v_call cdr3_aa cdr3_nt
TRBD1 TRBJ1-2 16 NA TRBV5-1 CASSLALRQGRFGYTF TGCGCCAGCAGCTTGGCCCTACGACAGGGAAGATTTGGCTACACCTTC
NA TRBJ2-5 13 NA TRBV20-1 CSARRTSQETQYF TGCAGTGCTAGAAGAACTAGCCAAGAGACCCAGTACTTC
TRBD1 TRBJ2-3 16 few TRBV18 CASSRTGMLRTDTQYF TGTGCCAGCTCACGGACAGGGATGTTAAGGACAGATACGCAGTATTTT
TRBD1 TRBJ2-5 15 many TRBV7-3 CASSSTTGGKETQYF TGTGCCAGCAGCTCCACGACAGGGGGCAAGGAGACCCAGTACTTC
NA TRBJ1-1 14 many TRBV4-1 CASSHMNRNTEAFF TGCGCCAGCAGCCATATGAACCGAAACACTGAAGCTTTCTTT
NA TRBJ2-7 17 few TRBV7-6 CASSFLGDTYSSNEQYF TGTGCCAGCAGCTTCCTAGGGGACACCTACTCGAGTAACGAGCAGTACTTC
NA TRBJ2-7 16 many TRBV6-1 CASSEGPRPSHYEQYF TGTGCCAGCAGTGAAGGCCCCCGGCCCTCACACTACGAGCAGTACTTC
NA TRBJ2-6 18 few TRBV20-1 CSARERNGLITGANVLTF TGCAGTGCTAGAGAGCGGAACGGTTTAATAACTGGGGCCAACGTCCTGACTTTC
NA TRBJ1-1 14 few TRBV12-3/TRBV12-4 CASRFWKPNTEAFF TGTGCCAGCAGGTTCTGGAAACCGAACACTGAAGCTTTCTTT
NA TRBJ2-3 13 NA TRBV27 CASSSRLTDTQYF TGTGCCAGCAGTTCCCGCCTCACAGATACGCAGTATTTT
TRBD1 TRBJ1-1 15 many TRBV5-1 CASETGGGRTNEAFF TGCGCCAGCGAAACAGGGGGCGGAAGGACGAATGAAGCTTTCTTT
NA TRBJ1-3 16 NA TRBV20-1 CSAGRTLSGSGNTIYF TGCAGTGCGGGAAGAACGTTGTCTGGCTCTGGAAACACCATATATTTT
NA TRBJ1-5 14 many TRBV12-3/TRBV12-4 CASSLQGVNQPQHF TGTGCCAGCAGTTTACAGGGAGTAAATCAGCCCCAGCATTTT
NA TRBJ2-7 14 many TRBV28 CASRTLSRGYEQYF TGTGCCAGCCGTACGCTGTCCCGGGGCTACGAGCAGTACTTC